The 7 T cell receptor beta chains below were found in one sample sequenced in a study of T cells after yellow fever vaccination. MiXCR, run by TCRdb on the 5' RACE reads, gives a single entry per CDR3 protein. This table has about 340,000 distinct CDR3 sequences, approximately 12% appearing once. The starting material was CD4+ T cells sorted from PBMCs, obtained 15 days after the yellow fever booster vaccination. The receptors were gathered from a young man who received the YFV17D yellow fever vaccine.

At least ten counts were recorded for this clonotype. CDR3: CASSQGSEAFF. Written as DNA, the CDR3 is TGCGCCAGCAGCCAAGGGTCTGAAGCTTTCTTT. This sequence joins TRBV4-1 and TRBJ1-1; D call uncertain. CDR1 is MGHRA, CDR2 YSYEKL, per germline. The CDR3 is 11 residues long. V lost 1 base and J lost 6, with 3 bases in between.

This clonotype showed up just a few times. The chain couples TRBV4-2 to TRBJ2-5, with D perhaps TRBD2 (7 bases). The germline V gene encodes CDR1 LGHNA and CDR2 YNFKEQ. V dropped 3 bases and J dropped 5 bases, with 19 bases sitting between them. This CDR3 comprises 16 residues. CDR3 DNA: TGTGCCAGCAGCCAGTCAGCGGGACACACGGGGGAGACCCAGTACTTC. This codes for CASSQSAGHTGETQYF.

V usage is TRBV6-6 and J usage is TRBJ1-2, with D tentatively TRBD1 (5 bases). The germline CDR1 and CDR2 sequences are MNHNY and SVGAGI (reference sequence). Trimming removed 6 bases from V and 2 bases from J, with 13 bases in between. This CDR3 has 14 amino acids. CDR3 nucleotide sequence: TGTGCCAGCAGGGCTGGCGGGGACAACTATGGCTACACCTTC. Its protein product is CASRAGGDNYGYTF.

The chain links TRBV19 to TRBJ2-1, with 12 bases matching TRBD1. This CDR3 is built from 15 residues. Germline V CDR1 and CDR2: LNHDA, SQIVND (reference sequence). V shed 0 bases and J 10 bases; nucleotides not matched to a gene: 4. The CDR3 DNA follows: TGTGCCAGTAGTATAGAAGGGACAGGGGGCAGGGAGCAGTTCTTC. Translated, it gives CASSIEGTGGREQFF.

This clonotype showed up many times. The gene calls are TRBV10-2 and TRBJ2-7; 7 positions match TRBD2. Germline assignment: CDR1 WSHSY and CDR2 SAAADI. V dropped 2 bases and J dropped 1; count of bases not matched to a gene: 8. The CDR3 length is 16 residues. As DNA, the CDR3 is TGCGCCAGCAGTGAGGCCCTAGCGGAACTGTCCTACGAGCAGTACTTC. Its translation: CASSEALAELSYEQYF.

This clonotype turned up a few times. The V and J genes are TRBV6-2 or TRBV6-3 and TRBJ2-7; 9 nucleotides align to TRBD2. The V and J ends lost 7 bases and 1 base, in that order; junction bases with no gene match: 8. CDR1 is MNHEY, CDR2 SVGEGT, per germline. The CDR3 sequence is 15 residues long. Here the CDR3 reads CASTSGRGGSYEQYV. CDR3 nucleotide sequence: TGTGCCAGCACCTCCGGGCGGGGGGGTTCCTACGAGCAGTACGTC.

The chain joins TRBV10-3 to TRBJ2-6; D is undetermined. Trimming took off 3 bases at V and 2 bases at J, with 5 bases between the two ends. The CDR3 sequence is 14 residues long. Germline V gene data show CDR1 as ENHRY and CDR2 as SYGVKD. DNA for the CDR3: TGTGCCATCAGTGACCCAGCTGGGGCCAACGTCCTGACTTTC. Residues: CAISDPAGANVLTF.